These T cell receptor beta chains were read from a single sample in a study of a mutant IDH1 vaccine in newly diagnosed glioma. Using immunoSEQ multiplex PCR, the repertoire was profiled, and TCRdb retains in-frame clones only, with some absent. The table has approximately 31,000 clones, 84% seen once. Their cognate antigens are unknown. The sequences come from PBMCs, collected from a glioma patient whose treatment included an IDH1 peptide vaccine. These receptors came from a man aged 25-45 years with glioma. The CDR3 runs from the conserved cysteine through the conserved F or W. The order of the fields is J gene, V gene, clone size, D gene, CDR3 DNA, CDR3 protein. D genes are given only for firm matches. The size field is filled for only some rows; it gives once, few, many or a size class.

>TRBJ2-1|TRBV5-1|NA|TRBD1
TGCGCCAGCAGCTTGGCGACAGGGCCATTGGGTGAGCAGTTCTTC
CASSLATGPLGEQFF
>TRBJ1-5|TRBV30|NA|NA
TGTGCCTGGAGCCCAGAGCAGGGGCCGGGACAGCCCCAGCATTTT
CAWSPEQGPGQPQHF
>TRBJ1-3|TRBV9|NA|NA
TGTGCCAGCAGCGTAGAGGGGCAGTCCTCTGGAAACACCATATATTTT
CASSVEGQSSGNTIYF
>TRBJ1-2|TRBV6-5|NA|NA
TGTGCCAGCAGTCCCCCGAGGGGTAATGGCTACACCTTC
CASSPPRGNGYTF
>TRBJ2-7|TRBV6-1|NA|TRBD1
TGTGCCAGCAGAGAAACAGGGGTATCGTACGAGCAGTACTTC
CASRETGVSYEQYF
>TRBJ1-1|TRBV10-3|NA|NA
TGTGCCATCAGTGAGTGGGGGTTTTGGAGCCAGACGAACACTGAAGCTTTCTTT
CAISEWGFWSQTNTEAFF
>TRBJ1-3|TRBV29-1|once|NA
TGCAGCGTTGAAGGGCAGAGACCGAGAAACACCATATATTTT
CSVEGQRPRNTIYF
>TRBJ1-4|TRBV7-9|NA|NA
TGTGCCAGCAGCACCCAGGGAGGAACTAATGAAAAACTGTTTTTT
CASSTQGGTNEKLFF
>TRBJ2-5|TRBV30|NA|NA
TGTGCCTGGAGTGTAAGGAGTGGGGGGGAGACCCAGTACTTC
CAWSVRSGGETQYF
>TRBJ2-1|TRBV6-5|NA|NA
TGTGCCAGCAGTCCCAGCTTGGGGCAGTCGAATGAGCAGTTCTTC
CASSPSLGQSNEQFF
>TRBJ2-7|TRBV5-6|NA|NA
TGTGCCAGCAGCTCCCTCGTGGCCGAGCAGTACTTC
CASSSLVAEQYF
>TRBJ1-1|TRBV19|once|NA
TGTGCCAGTAGCTATAAGTACACTGAAGCTTTCTTT
CASSYKYTEAFF
>TRBJ1-3|TRBV9|NA|NA
TGTGCCAGCAGCTTCACCGACATGGGACCTGGAAACACCATATATTTT
CASSFTDMGPGNTIYF
>TRBJ2-1|TRBV5-1|once|NA
TGCGCCAGCAGCTTGGAACCGGTCGGGGGCAATGAGCAGTTCTTC
CASSLEPVGGNEQFF
>TRBJ2-7|TRBV6-1|NA|NA
TGTGCCTACCGTAAGGGTGTAAGCTCCTACGAGCAGTACTTC
CAYRKGVSSYEQYF
>TRBJ2-3|TRBV27|NA|NA
TGTGCCAGCAGTTTACTAGGGGTAGATACGCAGTATTTT
CASSLLGVDTQYF
>TRBJ2-7|TRBV11-2|NA|NA
TGTGCCAGCAGCCCACCCGGGGGGCAGGCCACCTACGAGCAGTACTTC
CASSPPGGQATYEQYF
>TRBJ1-6|TRBV2|NA|NA
TGTGCCAGCGGGGGTATGGGGGAAAGGTCCCTCCACTTT
CASGGMGERSLHF
>TRBJ2-3|TRBV5-1|NA|NA
TGCGCCAGCAGCTACAACAGGGTTCGCACAGATACGCAGTATTTT
CASSYNRVRTDTQYF
>TRBJ2-3|TRBV4-1|NA|TRBD2
TGCGCCAGCAGTCATGTTCCGGGACTAGCGGGAGTGGAAGGTACAGATACGCAGTATTTT
CASSHVPGLAGVEGTDTQYF
>TRBJ1-2|TRBV29-1|NA|TRBD1
TGCAGCCTCGACAGGGAAGGCGGCTACACCTTC
CSLDREGGYTF
>TRBJ1-1|TRBV6-1|NA|NA
TGTGCCAGCAGTGCGGTCAGGACGAACACTGAAGCTTTCTTT
CASSAVRTNTEAFF
>TRBJ1-1|TRBV15|NA|NA
TGTGCCACCAGCAGTCTCCCAGGGGAGGGAGCTTTCTTT
CATSSLPGEGAFF
>TRBJ2-3|TRBV10-3|NA|TRBD1
TGTGCCATCAGTGGGTCCCATATAGGGCAGGGGGCAACAGATACGCAGTATTTT
CAISGSHIGQGATDTQYF
>TRBJ2-7|TRBV6-6|NA|TRBD1
TGTGCCAGCAGTGGGACAGGGGGGGAATTAGGCGAGCAGTACTTC
CASSGTGGELGEQYF
>TRBJ2-6|TRBV19|NA|TRBD1
TGTGCCAGTACCAACCGGGGACAGGGGGCTGGGGGGGCCAACGTCCTGACTTTC
CASTNRGQGAGGANVLTF
>TRBJ2-5|TRBV5-4|NA|TRBD2
TGTGCCAGCAGCTTGTGGTTGGCGGGGGGACAAGAGACCCAGTACTTC
CASSLWLAGGQETQYF
>TRBJ2-2|TRBV21-1|NA|NA
TGTGCCAGCAGGGGGAACACCGGGGAGCTGTTTTTT
CASRGNTGELFF
>TRBJ2-1|TRBV7-9|NA|NA
TGTGCCAGCAGCCAAATCAGGGGCCCCTACAATGAGCAGTTCTTC
CASSQIRGPYNEQFF
>TRBJ2-2|TRBV5-1|NA|TRBD1
TGCGCCAGCAGCTTGGTTAGACAGGGGGCCGGGGAGCTGTTTTTT
CASSLVRQGAGELFF
>TRBJ2-1|TRBV7-6|NA|NA
TGTGCCAGCAGCTTAGCGGGAACTAGGCGAGATGAGCAGTTCTTC
CASSLAGTRRDEQFF